These 29 T cell receptor beta chains were sequenced from one sample in a study of blood T cell repertoires in COVID-19. Using immunoSEQ multiplex PCR, the repertoire was profiled, and TCRdb retains in-frame clones only, with some absent. The sample contains 230,000 or so clones, around 88% of which appear only once. Sequenced input: PBMCs or T cells enriched from blood (not recorded which). These receptor sequences come from a woman in her thirties or forties with acute COVID-19.

The V and J genes are TRBV6-5 and TRBJ1-4; TRBD1 matches at 7 bases. Trimming took 6 bases from V and 8 from J; bases not matched to a gene: 12. The CDR3 spans 15 residues. Germline-derived CDR1 and CDR2 are MNHEY and SVGAGI. In DNA form, the CDR3 reads TGTGCCAGCAGCCCAGAGGGGACAGTGGGGGAAAAACTGTTTTTT. Its translation is CASSPEGTVGEKLFF.

This chain connects TRBV7-9 to TRBJ1-4; D remains unclear. Germline V gene lookup returns CDR1 SEHNR and CDR2 FQNEAQ (reference sequence). The CDR3 is made up of 16 amino acids. The V end was cut by 8 bases, the J end by 1 base, with 17 bases between. CDR3 in DNA: TGTGCCAGCCCCGCCCCTCGACTGGGAACTAATGAAAAACTGTTTTTT. Its translation is CASPAPRLGTNEKLFF.

This chain connects TRBV19 to TRBJ2-1; TRBD2 agrees at 12 bases. V gave up 2 bases and J gave up 5 bases; unmatched junction bases: 1. The germline V gene encodes CDR1 LNHDA and CDR2 SQIVND (reference sequence). CDR3 length: 15 amino acids. Here the CDR3 reads CASSILAGGNNEQFF. The CDR3 DNA reads TGTGCCAGTAGTATACTAGCGGGAGGGAACAATGAGCAGTTCTTC.

The chain combines TRBV4-3 with TRBJ2-1, with a possible D match to TRBD2 (5 bases). This CDR3 contains 15 residues. Per germline, CDR1 LGHNA and CDR2 YSLEER. Between the trimmed V and J ends, which lost 0 bases and 0 bases, there was a span of 6 bases. CDR3 sequence reads: CASSQDGDSYNEQFF. CDR3 in DNA: TGCGCCAGCAGCCAAGACGGGGACTCCTACAATGAGCAGTTCTTC.

This chain links TRBV25-1 with TRBJ1-1, with 9 bases lining up with TRBD1. The CDR3 has 13 residues. The germline V gene has CDR1 MGHDK and CDR2 SYGVNS. The J segment lost 9 bases and the V segment lost 3 bases, leaving 5 bases of the junction unmatched. CDR3 residues: CASSDTGGVKAFF. The DNA for the CDR3 is TGTGCCAGCAGTGACACAGGGGGCGTAAAAGCTTTCTTT.

This chain links TRBV10-1 with TRBJ2-3, with 8 bases identical to TRBD2. Germline V gene data show CDR1 as WNHNN and CDR2 as SYGVQD (reference sequence). The CDR3 spans 14 residues. V shed 8 bases and J 1 base; nucleotides not matched to a gene: 5. CDR3 nucleotides: TGCGCCAGCCAGACGACTAGCGGCACAGATACGCAGTATTTT. Protein: CASQTTSGTDTQYF.

The chain combines TRBV4-3 with TRBJ1-2; D is uncertain. V lost 0 bases and J lost 2, with 10 bases in between. The CDR3 contains 15 residues. CDR1 and CDR2 from the germline V gene are LGHNA and YSLEER. As DNA, the CDR3 is TGCGCCAGCAGCCAAGATAACACAGCAAACTATGGCTACACCTTC. Its protein is CASSQDNTANYGYTF.

This clone was counted only a few times. V usage is TRBV7-9 and J usage is TRBJ1-2; 11 nucleotides match TRBD1. The CDR3 length is 17 residues. Unmatched junction bases numbered 6, after V lost 1 base and J lost 2 bases. CDR1 is SEHNR, CDR2 FQNEAQ, per germline (reference sequence). CDR3 nucleotides: TGTGCCAGCAGCTTAGGGACAGGGGGCGCCAAGAACTATGGCTACACCTTC. Its protein product is CASSLGTGGAKNYGYTF.

The V and J genes are TRBV6-2 or TRBV6-3 and TRBJ1-2; 7 bases match TRBD1. The J segment lost 3 bases and the V segment lost 4 bases, leaving 5 bases of the junction unmatched. Germline V lookup: CDR1 MNHEY, CDR2 SVGEGT. The CDR3 has 14 amino acids. CDR3 sequence (DNA): TGTGCCAGCAGTTTCGTAGGGACAGACTATGGCTACACCTTC. This gives the protein CASSFVGTDYGYTF.

The chain combines TRBV27 with TRBJ2-6, with D hard to call. CDR3 length: 16 amino acids. V was clipped by 4 bases and J by 0 bases, with 10 bases between them. CDR1 and CDR2 from the germline V gene are MNHEY and SMNVEV (reference sequence). This chain's CDR3 is CASSSSTVSGANVLTF. CDR3 coding DNA: TGTGCCAGCAGTTCGAGTACAGTCTCTGGGGCCAACGTCCTGACTTTC.

This sequence joins TRBV3-1 (or the pseudogene TRBV3-2) and TRBJ2-4; perhaps TRBD1 as D (5 bases). CDR1 LGHDT and CDR2 YNNKEL come from the germline V gene (reference sequence). This CDR3 region has 17 residues. Trimming removed 1 base from V and 0 bases from J, with 13 bases in between. CDR3 nucleotides: TGTGCCAGCAGCCAAGTGGGAAGGGGTATAGCCAAAAACATTCAGTACTTC. Residues: CASSQVGRGIAKNIQYF.

The rearrangement links TRBV5-4 to TRBJ2-5; 9 bases are a match to TRBD2. The J segment lost 4 bases and the V segment lost 3 bases, leaving 7 bases of the junction unmatched. The length of the CDR3 is 15 residues. Germline CDR1 and CDR2: SGHNT and YYREEE (reference sequence). The CDR3 protein is CASSWRGGLGETQYF. The CDR3 DNA follows: TGTGCCAGCAGCTGGCGGGGGGGCCTCGGAGAGACCCAGTACTTC.

The genes are TRBV5-1 and TRBJ1-1; TRBD1 matches at 9 bases. Germline V gene data show CDR1 as SGHRS and CDR2 as YFSETQ. V trimming: 7 bases; J trimming: 5 bases; junction bases outside the gene matches: 12. This CDR3 spans 15 amino acids. CDR3 loop: CASRSQGTGKTEAFF. CDR3 DNA sequence: TGCGCCAGCCGATCCCAGGGGACAGGGAAGACTGAAGCTTTCTTT. Based on the CDR3 plus reference TRBV5-1 and TRBJ1-1, the full variable domain is KAGVTQTPRYLIKTRGQQVTLSCSPISGHRSVSWYQQTPGQGLQFLFEYFSETQRNKGNFPGRFSGRQFSNSRSEMNVSTLELGDSALYLCASRSQGTGKTEAFFGQGTRLTVV.

This CDR3 reads CASSMGHEQYF. CDR3 DNA: TGTGCCAGCAGCATGGGCCACGAGCAGTACTTC. The rearrangement uses TRBV7-9 and TRBJ2-7; D uncertain. Trimming stripped 5 bases from V and 5 bases from J, with 7 bases between. Germline loops: CDR1 SEHNR, CDR2 FQNEAQ (reference sequence). This CDR3 spans 11 amino acids.

V and J are TRBV6-2 or TRBV6-3 and TRBJ2-7, with D possibly matching TRBD2 (6 bases). The CDR3 length is 13 residues. The V gene lost 4 bases and the J gene lost 6 bases, with 13 bases spanning the gap. In germline, CDR1 is MNHEY, CDR2 SVGEGT. The CDR3 reads CASSSGEAVEQYF. The CDR3 DNA sequence: TGTGCCAGCAGTTCGGGAGAGGCGGTCGAGCAGTACTTC.

The chain carries TRBV6-1 and TRBJ1-2; 7 nucleotides align to TRBD1. From germline, CDR1 is MNHNS and CDR2 SASEGT. This CDR3 is built from 17 residues. V shed 4 bases, J shed 5 bases, and the junction held 16 bases outside the gene matches. CDR3 loop: CASSGQPSGGLEYGYTF. The CDR3 nucleotides are TGTGCCAGCAGTGGCCAACCTTCAGGGGGATTGGAATATGGCTACACCTTC.

This clone came up a few times. This chain uses TRBV20-1 with TRBJ1-2; tentative D call: TRBD1 (6 bases). The CDR3 is 16 amino acids. V lost 3 bases, J lost 6 bases, and 23 bases lay in between. Germline-derived CDR1 and CDR2 are DFQATT and SNEGSKA (reference sequence). CDR3 nucleotides: TGCAGTGCTAGTTCCAATGTGGCAGGGGTCTTCGATGGCTACACCTTC. Translated, it gives CSASSNVAGVFDGYTF.

V is TRBV10-3 and J is TRBJ1-1, with 9 nucleotides matching TRBD1. Germline loops: CDR1 ENHRY, CDR2 SYGVKD. The CDR3 is 14 amino acids. With V trimmed by 6 bases and J by 5 bases, 7 bases remained unmatched. CDR3 nucleotide sequence: TGTGCCATCAGCCCAGGACAGGGGTTGACTGAAGCTTTCTTT. Protein product: CAISPGQGLTEAFF.

V gene TRBV23-1 combines with J gene TRBJ1-2; 7 nucleotides align to TRBD1. Being an ORF, TRBV23-1 has a function that is uncertain. With V trimmed by 4 bases and J by 8 bases, 10 bases remained unmatched. The CDR3 consists of 14 residues. The CDR3 DNA reads as TGCGCCAGCAGTCTCCTGGACAAAGGGGGCGGCTACACCTTC. This translates into CASSLLDKGGGYTF.

The chain couples TRBV5-1 to TRBJ1-4; tentatively, D is TRBD1 (5 bases). Germline-derived CDR1 and CDR2 are SGHRS and YFSETQ. V lost 5 bases to trimming and J lost 5 bases, with 13 bases between them. The CDR3 covers 14 residues. CDR3 sequence: CASRSGTGNEKLFF. As DNA, the CDR3 is TGCGCCAGCAGATCCGGGACTGGGAATGAAAAACTGTTTTTT. The complete variable domain, with remaining parts taken from reference TRBV5-1 and TRBJ1-4, reads KAGVTQTPRYLIKTRGQQVTLSCSPISGHRSVSWYQQTPGQGLQFLFEYFSETQRNKGNFPGRFSGRQFSNSRSEMNVSTLELGDSALYLCASRSGTGNEKLFFGSGTQLSVL.

CDR3 loop: CATRDSLGGSTDTQYF. CDR3 nucleotide sequence: TGTGCCACCAGGGACAGTCTGGGTGGCAGCACAGATACGCAGTATTTT. This sequence joins TRBV24-1 and TRBJ2-3; maybe TRBD1 (6 bases). Germline V CDR1 and CDR2: KGHDR, SFDVKD. Trimming took 7 bases from V and 0 from J, leaving 16 bases between them. The CDR3 is 16 residues long.

The gene calls are TRBV6-2 or TRBV6-3 and TRBJ1-1; 11 nucleotides line up with TRBD1. J lost 10 bases, V lost 2 bases, and 15 bases had no gene match. Looked up from germline, CDR1 is MNHEY and CDR2 is SVGEGT. The length of the CDR3 is 17 residues. The CDR3 nucleotides read TGTGCCAGCAGTTACAACCCGGGACAGGGGGTGTTTTTATCAGCTTTCTTT. This encodes CASSYNPGQGVFLSAFF.

CDR3 residues: CASGLLGELFF. The CDR3 DNA sequence: TGTGCTAGTGGTTTGCTCGGGGAGCTGTTTTTT. This sequence joins TRBV12-5 and TRBJ2-2; D call uncertain. Trimming took off 2 bases at V and 7 bases at J, with 2 bases between the two ends. The length of the CDR3 is 11 residues. Germline loops: CDR1 LGHNT, CDR2 FRNRAP.

The chain links TRBV7-2 to TRBJ1-3; TRBD1 matches at 9 bases. The CDR3 is made up of 15 amino acids. Trimming took 3 bases from V and 2 from J; bases not matched to a gene: 2. Germline V gene lookup returns CDR1 SGHTA and CDR2 FQGNSA. The CDR3: CASSFGDRAGNTIYF. As DNA, the CDR3 is TGTGCCAGCAGCTTCGGGGACAGGGCTGGAAACACCATATATTTT.

This clone came up once. The rearrangement uses TRBV9 and TRBJ1-6, with TRBD1 matching over 11 bases. The V gene's germline CDR1 is SGDLS and CDR2 YYNGEE. V was clipped by 1 base and J by 8 bases; unmatched bases: 5. The CDR3 is made up of 16 amino acids. CDR3 DNA: TGTGCCAGCAGCGTATCCAGGACAGGGGGCGATTCACCCCTCCACTTT. Translated: CASSVSRTGGDSPLHF.

The chain joins TRBV19 to TRBJ1-3, with unresolved D. This CDR3 is built from 16 residues. Germline V gives CDR1 LNHDA, CDR2 SQIVND (reference sequence). V gave up 4 bases and J gave up 4 bases, with 17 bases separating them. In DNA, the CDR3 is TGTGCCAGTAGTAGCGCTGTTGCATTCCTCGGAAACACCATATATTTT. Translation: CASSSAVAFLGNTIYF. Full variable domain (missing parts from reference TRBV19 and TRBJ1-3): DGGITQSPKYLFRKEGQNVTLSCEQNLNHDAMYWYRQDPGQGLRLIYYSQIVNDFQKGDIAEGYSVSREKKESFPLTVTSAQKNPTAFYLCASSSAVAFLGNTIYFGEGSWLTVV.

The rearrangement joins TRBV20-1 to TRBJ2-1; 10 nucleotides line up with TRBD2. From germline, CDR1 is DFQATT and CDR2 SNEGSKA (reference sequence). This CDR3 is built from 14 residues. The V segment lost 3 bases and the J segment 8 bases; nucleotides outside the gene matches: 7. The CDR3 nucleotides read TGCAGTGCTAGTGGGACTAGCGCGGGACATGAGCAGTTCTTC. This gives the protein CSASGTSAGHEQFF.

The gene calls are TRBV4-3 and TRBJ1-1, with D possibly being TRBD1 (6 bases). Trimming removed 0 bases at V and 14 bases at J, with 19 bases between. Germline V lookup: CDR1 LGHNA, CDR2 YSLEER. This CDR3 comprises 14 residues. The CDR3: CASSQEFGVGHQFF. The CDR3 DNA follows: TGCGCCAGCAGCCAAGAGTTTGGCGTGGGACACCAATTCTTT.

The J gene is TRBJ1-3, the V gene TRBV29-1; possibly TRBD1 for D (5 bases). The ends were cut back, 0 bases at V and 5 bases at J, with 17 bases in the middle. The germline CDR1 and CDR2 sequences are SQVTM and ANQGSEA. CDR3 length: 16 residues. CDR3 sequence reads: CSVEDLRGRFRNTIYF. CDR3 DNA sequence: TGCAGCGTTGAAGATCTAAGGGGAAGATTCCGAAACACCATATATTTT.